This TCR beta chain was captured in a study of blood T cell repertoires in COVID-19. On the study more broadly: The United States, Italy and Spain were the sources of the acute and convalescent COVID-19 samples. T cells, B-cell-depleted T cells, or PBMCs supplied cDNA or gDNA.

In the original workflow: Estimation of nucleated cell counts was performed using reference gene primer amplification. The method was immunoSEQ multiplex PCR; TCRdb's version includes in-frame clones alone and lacks a portion of them. V and J calls and clone size follow that table, whereas D and trimming were derived from the DNA. The sample consists of approximately 300,000 clones, around 82% of them appearing once. Germline CDR1 and CDR2: SGHRS and YFSETQ. CDR3 length: 15 residues. The J segment lost 7 bases and the V segment lost 4 bases, leaving 9 bases of the junction unmatched. This TCR was sampled from a woman aged 45 to 65 with acute or convalescent COVID-19. The chain joins TRBV5-1 to TRBJ2-1; 9 bases match TRBD1. The sample comprised peripheral blood. The CDR3 sequence is CASSQPGTGKNEQFF. The DNA for the CDR3 is TGCGCCAGCAGCCAGCCCGGGACAGGGAAGAATGAGCAGTTCTTC.